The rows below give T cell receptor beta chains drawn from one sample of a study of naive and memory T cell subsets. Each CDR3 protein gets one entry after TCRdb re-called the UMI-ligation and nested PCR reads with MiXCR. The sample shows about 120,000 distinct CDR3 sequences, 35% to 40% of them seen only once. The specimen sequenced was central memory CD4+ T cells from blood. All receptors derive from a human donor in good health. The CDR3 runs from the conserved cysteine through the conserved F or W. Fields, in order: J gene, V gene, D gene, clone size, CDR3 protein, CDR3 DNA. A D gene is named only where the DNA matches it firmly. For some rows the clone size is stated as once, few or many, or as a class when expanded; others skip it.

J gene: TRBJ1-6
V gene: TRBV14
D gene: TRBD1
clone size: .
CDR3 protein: CASSQDPGGRSPLHF
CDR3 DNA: TGTGCCAGCAGCCAAGATCCAGGGGGTCGTTCACCCCTCCACTTT

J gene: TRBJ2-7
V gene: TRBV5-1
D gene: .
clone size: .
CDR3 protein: CASSRDGDYEQYF
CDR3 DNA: TGCGCCAGCAGCCGGGACGGAGACTACGAGCAGTACTTC

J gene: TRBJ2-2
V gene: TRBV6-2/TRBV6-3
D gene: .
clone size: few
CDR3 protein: CASSYEPSDTRGTGELFF
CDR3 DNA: TGTGCCAGCAGTTACGAGCCTAGCGACACCCGAGGCACCGGGGAGCTGTTTTTT

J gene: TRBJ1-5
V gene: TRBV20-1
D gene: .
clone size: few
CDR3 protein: CSASNNSGNQPQHF
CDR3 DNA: TGCAGTGCTAGTAATAATAGCGGTAATCAGCCCCAGCATTTT

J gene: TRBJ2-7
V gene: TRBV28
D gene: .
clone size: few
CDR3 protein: CASSFEFLGGESYEQYF
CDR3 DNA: TGTGCCAGCAGTTTTGAATTTTTGGGCGGGGAGTCCTACGAGCAGTACTTC

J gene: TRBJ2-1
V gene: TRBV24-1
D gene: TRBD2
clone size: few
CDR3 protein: CATSVGGYNEQFF
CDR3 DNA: TGTGCCACCAGTGTGGGAGGGTACAATGAGCAGTTCTTC

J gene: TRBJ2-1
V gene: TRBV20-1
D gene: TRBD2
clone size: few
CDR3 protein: CSALWTSEDEQFF
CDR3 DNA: TGCAGTGCTCTTTGGACTAGCGAAGATGAGCAGTTCTTC

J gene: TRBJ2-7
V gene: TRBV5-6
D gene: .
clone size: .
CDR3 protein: CASSLSWDTYEQYF
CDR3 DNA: TGTGCCAGCAGCCTTTCTTGGGATACCTACGAGCAGTACTTC

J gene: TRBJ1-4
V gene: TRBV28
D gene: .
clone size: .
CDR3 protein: CASSTDTLGEKLFF
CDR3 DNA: TGTGCCAGCAGTACTGACACACTCGGTGAAAAACTGTTTTTT

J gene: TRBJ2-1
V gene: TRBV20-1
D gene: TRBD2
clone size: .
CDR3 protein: CSARDVTSGSGNEQFF
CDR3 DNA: TGCAGTGCTAGAGATGTCACTAGCGGGAGTGGCAATGAGCAGTTCTTC

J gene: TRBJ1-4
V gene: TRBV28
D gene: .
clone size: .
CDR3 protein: CASRAAGHSNEKLFF
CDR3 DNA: TGTGCCAGCCGAGCCGCGGGACACAGTAATGAAAAACTGTTTTTT

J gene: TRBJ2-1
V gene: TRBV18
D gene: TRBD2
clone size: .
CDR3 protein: CASSPPRSGTSGMSSLNEQFF
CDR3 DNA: TGTGCCAGCTCACCACCTCGATCCGGGACTAGCGGGATGTCTTCCCTCAATGAGCAGTTCTTC

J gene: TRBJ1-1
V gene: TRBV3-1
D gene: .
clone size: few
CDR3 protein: CASRRGQIDTEAFF
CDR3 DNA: TGTGCCAGCAGACGAGGACAGATAGACACTGAAGCTTTCTTT

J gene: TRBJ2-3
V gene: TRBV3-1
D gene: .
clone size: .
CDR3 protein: CASSQEPPGGDTQYF
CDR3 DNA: TGTGCCAGCAGCCAAGAACCCCCGGGCGGGGATACGCAGTATTTT

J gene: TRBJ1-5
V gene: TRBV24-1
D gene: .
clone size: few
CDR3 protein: CATSDRTSVGPQHF
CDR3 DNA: TGTGCCACCAGTGATAGGACGTCCGTCGGGCCCCAGCATTTT

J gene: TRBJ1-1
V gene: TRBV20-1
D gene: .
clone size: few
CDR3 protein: CSAQRASGFEAFF
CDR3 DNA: TGCAGTGCCCAGAGGGCATCCGGGTTTGAAGCTTTCTTT

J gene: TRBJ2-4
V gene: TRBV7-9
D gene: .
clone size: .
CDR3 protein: CASSPTRGDIQYF
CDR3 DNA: TGTGCCAGCAGCCCGACTAGGGGGGACATTCAGTACTTC

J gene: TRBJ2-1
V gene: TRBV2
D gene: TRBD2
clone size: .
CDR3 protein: CASHPGLAGDEQFF
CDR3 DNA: TGTGCCAGCCATCCGGGACTAGCGGGAGATGAGCAGTTCTTC

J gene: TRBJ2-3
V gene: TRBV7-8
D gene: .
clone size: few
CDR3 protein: CASSLGPDTQYF
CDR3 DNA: TGTGCCAGCAGCTTAGGTCCAGATACGCAGTATTTT

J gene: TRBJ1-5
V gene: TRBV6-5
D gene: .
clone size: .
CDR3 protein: CASSYSRDGHNQPQHF
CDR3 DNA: TGTGCCAGCAGTTACTCCCGGGACGGCCACAATCAGCCCCAGCATTTT

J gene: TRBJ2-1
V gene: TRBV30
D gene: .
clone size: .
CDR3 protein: CASGHNEQFF
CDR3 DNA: TGTGCCTCGGGACACAATGAGCAGTTCTTC

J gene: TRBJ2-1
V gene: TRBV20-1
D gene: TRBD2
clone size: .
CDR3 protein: CSARFRGVAGERNEQFF
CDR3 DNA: TGCAGTGCTAGATTCCGAGGGGTTGCGGGAGAGAGGAATGAGCAGTTCTTC

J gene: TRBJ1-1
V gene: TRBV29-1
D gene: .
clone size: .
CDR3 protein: CSVARHLNTEAFF
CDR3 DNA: TGCAGCGTTGCCCGGCACCTTAACACTGAAGCTTTCTTT

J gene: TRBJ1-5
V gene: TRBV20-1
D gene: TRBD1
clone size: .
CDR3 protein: CSARVSGTGYNQPQHF
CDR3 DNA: TGCAGTGCTCGTGTCAGCGGGACAGGGTACAATCAGCCCCAGCATTTT

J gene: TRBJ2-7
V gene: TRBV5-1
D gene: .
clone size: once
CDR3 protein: CASSLAGRGDEQYF
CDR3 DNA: TGCGCCAGCAGCTTGGCGGGACGGGGAGACGAGCAGTACTTC

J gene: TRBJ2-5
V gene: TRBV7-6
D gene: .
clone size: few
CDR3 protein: CASGSGGGTQYF
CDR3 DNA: TGTGCCAGCGGAAGCGGCGGAGGGACCCAGTACTTC

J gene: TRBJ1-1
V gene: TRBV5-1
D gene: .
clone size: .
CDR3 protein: CASCGEGMNTEAFF
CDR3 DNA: TGCGCCAGCTGCGGGGAGGGCATGAACACTGAAGCTTTCTTT

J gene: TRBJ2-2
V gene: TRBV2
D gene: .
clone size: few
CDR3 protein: CASSVGLGYGELFF
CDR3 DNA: TGTGCCAGCAGTGTAGGGCTTGGGTACGGGGAGCTGTTTTTT

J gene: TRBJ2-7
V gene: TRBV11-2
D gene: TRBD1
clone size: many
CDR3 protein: CASSRTRDRETEQYF
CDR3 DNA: TGTGCCAGCAGCCGCACAAGGGACAGGGAGACCGAGCAGTACTTC

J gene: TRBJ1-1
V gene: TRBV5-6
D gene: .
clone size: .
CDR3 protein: CASSLDLTNTEAFF
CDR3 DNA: TGTGCCAGCAGCTTGGACCTAACCAACACTGAAGCTTTCTTT

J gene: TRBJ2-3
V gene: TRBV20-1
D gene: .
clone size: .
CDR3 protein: CSGGAPDTQYF
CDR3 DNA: TGCAGTGGCGGCGCCCCGGATACGCAGTATTTT

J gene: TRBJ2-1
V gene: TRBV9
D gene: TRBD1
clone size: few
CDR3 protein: CASSVVGTVDDEQFF
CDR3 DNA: TGTGCCAGCAGCGTAGTAGGGACAGTCGATGATGAGCAGTTCTTC

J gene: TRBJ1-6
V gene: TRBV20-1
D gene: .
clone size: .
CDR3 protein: CSAREDRNNSPLHF
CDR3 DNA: TGCAGTGCTAGAGAGGACAGAAATAATTCACCCCTCCACTTT

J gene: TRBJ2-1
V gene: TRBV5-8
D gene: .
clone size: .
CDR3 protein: CASTGTGVPSYNEQFF
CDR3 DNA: TGTGCCAGCACGGGAACGGGAGTACCCTCCTACAATGAGCAGTTCTTC

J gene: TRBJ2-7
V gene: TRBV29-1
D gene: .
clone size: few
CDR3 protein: CSVGQGGYEQYF
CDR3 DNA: TGCAGCGTTGGTCAGGGCGGGTACGAGCAGTACTTC

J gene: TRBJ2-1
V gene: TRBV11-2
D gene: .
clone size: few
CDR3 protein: CASSPVDGAYNEQFF
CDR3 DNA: TGTGCCAGCAGCCCAGTGGATGGAGCCTACAATGAGCAGTTCTTC

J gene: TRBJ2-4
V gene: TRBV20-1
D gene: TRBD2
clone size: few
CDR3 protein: CSAATSDLAKNIQYF
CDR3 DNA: TGCAGTGCTGCTACTAGCGACCTAGCCAAAAACATTCAGTACTTC

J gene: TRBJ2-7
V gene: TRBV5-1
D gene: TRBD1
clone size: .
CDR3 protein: CASSSRRTGGQPGGYEQYF
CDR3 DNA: TGCGCCAGCAGCTCGCGGAGGACAGGGGGCCAGCCGGGTGGCTACGAGCAGTACTTC

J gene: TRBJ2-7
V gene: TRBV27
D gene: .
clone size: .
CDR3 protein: CASSKRTDYEQYF
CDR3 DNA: TGTGCCAGCAGTAAACGGACAGATTACGAGCAGTACTTC

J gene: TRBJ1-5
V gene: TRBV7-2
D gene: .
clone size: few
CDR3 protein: CASSTSGTSEQPQHF
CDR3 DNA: TGTGCCAGCAGCACCTCCGGGACTTCGGAGCAGCCCCAGCATTTT

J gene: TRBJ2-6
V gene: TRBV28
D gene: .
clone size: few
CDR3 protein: CASSRRGANVLTF
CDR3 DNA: TGTGCCAGCAGCCGTCGTGGGGCCAACGTCCTGACTTTC

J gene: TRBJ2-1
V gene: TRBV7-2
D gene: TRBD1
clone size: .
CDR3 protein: CASSPNRGPNEQFF
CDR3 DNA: TGTGCCAGCAGCCCGAACAGGGGGCCCAATGAGCAGTTCTTC

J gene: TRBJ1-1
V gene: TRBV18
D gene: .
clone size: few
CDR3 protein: CASSDEGRRSTEAFF
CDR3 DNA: TGTGCCAGCTCGGACGAGGGACGGCGGAGCACTGAAGCTTTCTTT

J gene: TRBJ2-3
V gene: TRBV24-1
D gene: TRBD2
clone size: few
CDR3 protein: CATSEAAAGEGTQYF
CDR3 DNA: TGTGCCACCAGTGAGGCTGCCGCGGGGGAGGGGACGCAGTATTTT

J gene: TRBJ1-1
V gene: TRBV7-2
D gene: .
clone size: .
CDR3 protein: CASSLIDAVTEAFF
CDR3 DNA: TGTGCCAGCAGCTTAATCGACGCCGTCACTGAAGCTTTCTTT